This T cell receptor (beta chain) stems from a study of T cell responses to AZD1222 COVID-19 vaccine. The CDR3 has 15 residues. Trimming took off 2 bases at V and 0 bases at J, with 7 bases between the two ends. CDR1 and CDR2 (germline): WNHNN, SYGVQD (reference sequence). The assay was immunoSEQ multiplex PCR, and TCRdb's table has in-frame clones only and misses some. The sample contains some 75,000 clones, around nine tenths of which appear only once. The chain joins TRBV10-1 to TRBJ2-2; TRBD2 might be the D (5 bases). This specimen consisted of peripheral blood, obtained on day 0 of AZD1222 vaccination. This TCR derives from an adult in good health. The CDR3 loop reads CASSEPGTNTGELFF. DNA of the CDR3: TGCGCCAGCAGTGAGCCGGGGACGAACACCGGGGAGCTGTTTTTT.